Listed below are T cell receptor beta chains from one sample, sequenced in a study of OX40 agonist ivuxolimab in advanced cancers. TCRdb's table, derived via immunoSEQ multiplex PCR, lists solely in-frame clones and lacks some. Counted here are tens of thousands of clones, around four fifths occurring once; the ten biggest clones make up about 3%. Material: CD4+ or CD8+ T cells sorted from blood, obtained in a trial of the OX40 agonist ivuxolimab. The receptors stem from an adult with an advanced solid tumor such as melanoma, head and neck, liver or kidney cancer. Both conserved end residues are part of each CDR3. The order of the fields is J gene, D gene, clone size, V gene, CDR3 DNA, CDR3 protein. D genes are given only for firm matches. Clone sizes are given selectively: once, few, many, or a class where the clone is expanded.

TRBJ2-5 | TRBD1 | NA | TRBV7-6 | TGTGCCAGCAGCTTCGACAGGGGAATTGAGACCCAGTACTTC | CASSFDRGIETQYF
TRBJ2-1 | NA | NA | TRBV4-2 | TGTGCCAGCAGCCAAGGTGAGCTCCAGTTCAATGAGCAGTTCTTC | CASSQGELQFNEQFF
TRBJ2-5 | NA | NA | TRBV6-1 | TGTGCCAGCAGTGATCCCATGGTTGGTCATTTAAGAGAGACCCAGTACTTC | CASSDPMVGHLRETQYF
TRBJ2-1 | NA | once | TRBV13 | TGTGCCAGCAGCTCTACAGGGAAACCTTACAATGAGCAGTTCTTC | CASSSTGKPYNEQFF
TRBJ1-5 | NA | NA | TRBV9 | TGTGCCAGCAGGCCGGGGGCCTTCAATCAGCCCCAGCATTTT | CASRPGAFNQPQHF
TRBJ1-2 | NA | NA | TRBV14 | TGTGCCAGCAGACGCACAGGGACGGATGGCTACACCTTC | CASRRTGTDGYTF
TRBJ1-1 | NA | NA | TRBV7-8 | TGTGCCAGCAGCTTAGTTGTCCCTAGGGGGAACACTGAAGCTTTCTTT | CASSLVVPRGNTEAFF
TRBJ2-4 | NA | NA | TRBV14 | TGTGCCAGCAGCCAAGGGGGGGCCCAGTACTTC | CASSQGGAQYF
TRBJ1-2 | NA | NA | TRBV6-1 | TGTGCCAGCAGTTTAGGACGGGGCTACACCTTC | CASSLGRGYTF
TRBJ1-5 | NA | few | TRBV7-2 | TGTGCCAGCAGCTTAGGAGATCAGCCCCAGCATTTT | CASSLGDQPQHF
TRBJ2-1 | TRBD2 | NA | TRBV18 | TGTGCCAGCTCACCACCTGGGACTAGCGGGGGGAATCTTGGGGAGCAGTTCTTC | CASSPPGTSGGNLGEQFF
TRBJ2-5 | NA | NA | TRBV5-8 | TGTGCCGGGGTCCCAAGTAAAGAGACCCAGTACTTC | CAGVPSKETQYF
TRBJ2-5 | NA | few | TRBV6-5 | TGTGCCAGCAGTGACTCTACCTCCCAAGAGACCCAGTACTTC | CASSDSTSQETQYF
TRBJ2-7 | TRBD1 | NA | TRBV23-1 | TGCGCCAGCAGTCACACAGGGGCGTACGAGCAGTACTTC | CASSHTGAYEQYF
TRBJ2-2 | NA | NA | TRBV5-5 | TGTGCCAGCAGCCTGCGGGTGACCACCGGGGAGCTGTTTTTT | CASSLRVTTGELFF
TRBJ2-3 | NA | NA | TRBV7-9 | TGTGCCAGCAGCTTACATGGGAATACGCAGTATTTT | CASSLHGNTQYF
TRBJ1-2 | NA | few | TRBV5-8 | TGTGCCAGCACTCCCCCGGCACCGCGTATTTATGGCTACACCTTC | CASTPPAPRIYGYTF
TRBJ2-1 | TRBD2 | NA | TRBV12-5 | TGTGCTAGTGGTCCCCCGGGCAGAGCGGGGGGAAGCTCTAGCTCCTACAATGAGCAGTTCTTC | CASGPPGRAGGSSSSYNEQFF
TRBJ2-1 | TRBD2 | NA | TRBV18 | TGTGCCAGCTCCGGGACTAGCGGGGCTTACAATGAGCAGTTCTTC | CASSGTSGAYNEQFF
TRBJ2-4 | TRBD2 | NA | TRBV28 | TGTGCCAGCACATCGGGGGGAATAACCAAAAACATTCAGTACTTC | CASTSGGITKNIQYF
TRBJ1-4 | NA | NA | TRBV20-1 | TGCAGTGCTAGGAAGGGTGAAAAACTGTTTTTT | CSARKGEKLFF
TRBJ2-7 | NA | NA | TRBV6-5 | TGTGCCAGCAGTTACTCGGATTGGGCAGGGCTCTACGAGCAGTACTTC | CASSYSDWAGLYEQYF
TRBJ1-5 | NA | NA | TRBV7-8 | TGTGCCAGCAGCGGCGGTAATAGCAATCAGCCCCAGCATTTT | CASSGGNSNQPQHF
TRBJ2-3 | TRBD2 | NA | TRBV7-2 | TGTGCCAGCAGCCCGCCCCTAGCGGGGATCACAGATACGCAGTATTTT | CASSPPLAGITDTQYF
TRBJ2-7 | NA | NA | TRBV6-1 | TGTGCCGGGGTTGGGGGGGCTGCCTACGAGCAGTACTTC | CAGVGGAAYEQYF
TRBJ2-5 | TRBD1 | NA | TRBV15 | TGTGCCACCAGCAGAGATCATACAGGGGGTCAAGAGACCCAGTACTTC | CATSRDHTGGQETQYF
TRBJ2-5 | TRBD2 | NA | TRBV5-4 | TGTGCCAGCAGCTCCGCTAAGCTGAGCGGGGGACGGGAGACCCAGTACTTC | CASSSAKLSGGRETQYF
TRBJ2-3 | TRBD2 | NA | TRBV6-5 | TGTGCCAGCACCAGCCGGGGGAGGGCAACAGATACGCAGTATTTT | CASTSRGRATDTQYF
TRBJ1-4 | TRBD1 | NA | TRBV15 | TGTGCCACCAGCACCTCCGGGACAGGGGACGAAAAACTGTTTTTT | CATSTSGTGDEKLFF
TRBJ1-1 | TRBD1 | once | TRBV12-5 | TGTGCTAGTGGTTTGGTATTAGGACAGGTAGGCGACACTGAAGCTTTCTTT | CASGLVLGQVGDTEAFF
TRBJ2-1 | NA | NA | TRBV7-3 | TGTGCCAGCAGCTTAAATCCAGGGGCCAGATACAATGAGCAGTTCTTC | CASSLNPGARYNEQFF
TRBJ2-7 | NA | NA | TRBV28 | TGTGCCAGCAGGAAGGGGAGGGGGCGCTTGGGCGAGCAGTACTTC | CASRKGRGRLGEQYF
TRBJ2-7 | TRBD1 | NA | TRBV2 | TGTGCCAGCAGTGAGGGACAGAGTCCTGGGAACTACGAGCAGTACTTC | CASSEGQSPGNYEQYF
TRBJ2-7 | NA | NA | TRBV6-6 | TGTGCCAGCAGCCTCGGGGGAAGGGAACAGGGTTTGAGGTACTTC | CASSLGGREQGLRYF
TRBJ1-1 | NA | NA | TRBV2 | TGTGCCAGCATTATCACGGAGAACACTGAAGCTTTCTTT | CASIITENTEAFF
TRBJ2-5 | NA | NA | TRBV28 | TGTGCCAGCAGTTTGAGGGAGACCCAGTACTTC | CASSLRETQYF
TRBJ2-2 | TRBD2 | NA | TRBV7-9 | TGTGCCAGCAGCTCGGGACTAGCGGGGACCGGGGAGCTGTTTTTT | CASSSGLAGTGELFF
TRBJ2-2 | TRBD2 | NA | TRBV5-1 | TGCGCCAGCAGCTTATCCGGGACTAGGGTTACCGGGGAGCTGTTTTTT | CASSLSGTRVTGELFF
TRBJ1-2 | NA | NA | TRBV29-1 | TGCAGCGGGACCTCACAGGGTAGCTACACCTTC | CSGTSQGSYTF
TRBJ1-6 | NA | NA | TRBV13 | TGTGCCAGCAGTTCGTACGGACCGGGTAATTCACCCCTCCACTTT | CASSSYGPGNSPLHF
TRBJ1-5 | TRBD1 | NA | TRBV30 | TGTGCCTGGAGAGACAGGGTAGCGGGGCCCCAGCATTTT | CAWRDRVAGPQHF
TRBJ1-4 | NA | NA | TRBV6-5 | TGTGCCAGCAGCCGTGGGGGAAAACTGTTTTTT | CASSRGGKLFF
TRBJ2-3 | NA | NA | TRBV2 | TGTGCCAGCAGTGAAGCGTTAGGGGGAGGAGATACGCAGTATTTT | CASSEALGGGDTQYF
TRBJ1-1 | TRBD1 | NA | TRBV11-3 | TGTGCCAGCAGCTCCGAGGGGGCGAATACTGAAGCTTTCTTT | CASSSEGANTEAFF
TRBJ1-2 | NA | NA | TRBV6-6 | TGTGCCAGCAGTCCGAGGGGAATTTCGGGCTACACCTTC | CASSPRGISGYTF
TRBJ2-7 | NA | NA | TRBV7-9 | TGTGCCAGCAGCTTGAGGGAATACGAGCAGTACTTC | CASSLREYEQYF
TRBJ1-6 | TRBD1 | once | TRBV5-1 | TGCGCCAGCAGCTTGGAGGCGGGACAGGGAAATTCACCCCTCCACTTT | CASSLEAGQGNSPLHF
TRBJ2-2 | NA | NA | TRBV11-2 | TGTGCCAGCAGCTCCGACCGCACCGGGGAGCTGTTTTTT | CASSSDRTGELFF
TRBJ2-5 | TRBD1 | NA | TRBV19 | TGTGCCAGTAGCCGGTCGGGACAGAGGGGAGAGACCCAGTACTTC | CASSRSGQRGETQYF
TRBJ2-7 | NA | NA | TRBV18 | TGTGCCAGCTCACCACCGGGGGCGGGGTACTCCTACGAGCAGTACTTC | CASSPPGAGYSYEQYF
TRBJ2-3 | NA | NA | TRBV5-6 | TGTGCCAGCAGTAATACTTTGGCCAAGCCTCAGGATACGCAGTATTTT | CASSNTLAKPQDTQYF
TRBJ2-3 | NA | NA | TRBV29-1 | TGCAGCGTTGAAGATGTTTTAGGGGGGGCCACAGATACGCAGTATTTT | CSVEDVLGGATDTQYF
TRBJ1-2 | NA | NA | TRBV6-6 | TGTGCCAGCCAGCAGGCAACCAATAACTATGGCTACACCTTC | CASQQATNNYGYTF
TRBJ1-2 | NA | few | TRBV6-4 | TGTGCCACTCCCTTAACAGAGGATCAATATGGCTACACCTTC | CATPLTEDQYGYTF
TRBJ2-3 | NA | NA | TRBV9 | TGTGCCAGCAGCGAGGGAGATACGCAGTATTTT | CASSEGDTQYF
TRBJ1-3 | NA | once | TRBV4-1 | TGCGCCAGCAGCCAAGATGACCGGCAGGGAGGTACTGGAAACACCATATATTTT | CASSQDDRQGGTGNTIYF
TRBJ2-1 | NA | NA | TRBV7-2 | TGTGCCAGCAGCTTAGCGGTTCAGAGTGAGCAGTTCTTC | CASSLAVQSEQFF
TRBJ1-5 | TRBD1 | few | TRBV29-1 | TGCAGCGTTCTAGAACAGGGGAATCAGCCCCAGCATTTT | CSVLEQGNQPQHF
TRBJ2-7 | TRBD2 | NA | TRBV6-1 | TGTGCCAGCAGACTAGGACTAGCGGGGGGGGGCGAGCAGTACTTC | CASRLGLAGGGEQYF
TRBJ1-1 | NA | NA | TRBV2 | TGTGCCAGCAGTGATCAGGGGAAGAACACTGAAGCTTTCTTT | CASSDQGKNTEAFF